This paragraph covers one TCR beta chain sequence. The data derive from a study of naive and memory T cell subsets. In germline, CDR1 is SGHVS, CDR2 FQNEAQ. Unmatched junction bases numbered 11, after V lost 1 base and J lost 4 bases. This CDR3 region has 17 residues. Both TRBC1 and TRBC2 were covered by a beta constant-region primer of two equimolar oligonucleotides. Nested alpha and beta constant-region primers with the SP2 primer drove four PCR rounds on ligated cDNA. TCRdb recomputed calls from the UMI-ligation and nested PCR reads with MiXCR, one row per CDR3 protein. The sample carries about 120,000 distinct CDR3 sequences, roughly 32% recorded once.

The chain employs TRBV7-8 and TRBJ1-1, with 8 nucleotides matching TRBD1. The clonotype was recovered from a human donor in good health. Source material: central memory CD4+ T cells from blood. For the CDR3, the DNA is TGTGCCAGCAGCTTAGTGGCCTCCCAGGGGGCGGTCACTGAAGCTTTCTTT. Translating gives CASSLVASQGAVTEAFF.